These 24 T cell receptor beta chains originate from one sample sequenced in a study of radiotherapy plus CTLA-4 blockade in lung cancer. Libraries were prepared by immunoSEQ multiplex PCR; TCRdb keeps only in-frame clonotypes and omits some of them. The table includes 75,000 to 100,000 clones, about four fifths detected once. Sequenced here: peripheral blood, sampled from a patient treated with radiotherapy plus ipilimumab. These receptors were obtained from a human donor with non-small cell lung cancer who had a partial response to radiotherapy plus ipilimumab. Some clones in this sample may be carry-over from other donors' samples.

In nucleotides, the CDR3 is TGTGCCAGCAGCTTGCTAGCGGGACCCCAAGAGACCCAGTACTTC. It translates to CASSLLAGPQETQYF. The J gene is TRBJ2-5, the V gene TRBV7-9; 9 bases align to TRBD2. The CDR3 has 15 amino acids. The V and J ends lost 3 bases and 1 base, in that order; junction bases with no gene match: 3. Germline loops: CDR1 SEHNR, CDR2 FQNEAQ (reference sequence).

The chain employs TRBV18 and TRBJ1-1; 9 bases agree with TRBD1. V was clipped by 3 bases and J by 4 bases; unmatched bases: 3. This CDR3 contains 14 residues. Germline loops: CDR1 KGHSH, CDR2 LQKENI. The CDR3 reads CASSPGTGSTEAFF. Here the CDR3 DNA reads TGTGCCAGCTCACCGGGGACAGGGAGCACTGAAGCTTTCTTT.

The chain carries TRBV5-8 and TRBJ1-4; maybe TRBD1 (5 bases). Trimming took 9 bases from V and 0 from J, leaving 9 bases between them. Germline loops: CDR1 SGHTS, CDR2 YDEGEE. The CDR3 consists of 13 residues. For the CDR3, the DNA is TGTGCCACCTCGACAGCAACTAATGAAAAACTGTTTTTT. Translated, it gives CATSTATNEKLFF.

V is TRBV28 and J is TRBJ2-7; maybe TRBD2 (6 bases). V was pared by 6 bases and J by 5 bases, with 8 bases between. The CDR3 is made up of 11 amino acids. Germline assignment: CDR1 MDHEN and CDR2 SYDVKM. Written as DNA, the CDR3 is TGTGCCAGCAGGACTAGTAACGAGCAGTACTTC. It codes for CASRTSNEQYF.

This chain links TRBV28 with TRBJ1-1; 7 nucleotides line up with TRBD1. The CDR3 has 15 residues. Per the germline V gene, CDR1 is MDHEN and CDR2 is SYDVKM. V trimming: 6 bases; J trimming: 4 bases; junction bases outside the gene matches: 11. Here the CDR3 reads CASSPRQGWGTEAFF. CDR3 nucleotides: TGTGCCAGCAGCCCCAGACAGGGTTGGGGCACTGAAGCTTTCTTT.

This clone was found a few times. The V call is TRBV2, the J call TRBJ2-7, with 11 bases matching TRBD2. The CDR3 totals 17 residues. Germline V gene sequence: CDR1 SNHLY, CDR2 FYNNEI. J was trimmed by 2 bases and V by 10 bases; bases with no gene match: 16. In DNA form, the CDR3 reads TGTGCCACCTCTAGTGTACTAGCGGGGGTCAACCCCTACGAGCAGTACTTC. Protein product: CATSSVLAGVNPYEQYF.

The chain links TRBV10-3 to TRBJ1-1; 7 bases agree with TRBD1. Germline-derived CDR1 and CDR2 are ENHRY and SYGVKD. Trimming cost V 6 bases and J 5 bases; bases outside gene matches: 9. This CDR3 contains 14 residues. CDR3 coding DNA: TGTGCCATCAGCATAGACAGGGTCGGTACTGAAGCTTTCTTT. It translates to CAISIDRVGTEAFF.

The V call is TRBV10-3, the J call TRBJ1-2; TRBD1 agrees at 8 bases. This CDR3 has 14 residues. Trimming took 6 bases from V and 1 from J; bases not matched to a gene: 4. The germline V gene has CDR1 ENHRY and CDR2 SYGVKD. In DNA, the CDR3 is TGTGCCATCAGGCCCGGACAGGGTAACTATGGCTACACCTTC. The encoded protein is CAIRPGQGNYGYTF.

This chain connects TRBV7-8 to TRBJ2-3; D remains ambiguous. V was shortened by 6 bases and J by 5 bases, with 15 bases between the two germline ends. The germline CDR1 and CDR2 sequences are SGHVS and FQNEAQ. The CDR3 is 14 residues long. CDR3 sequence reads: CASSTTISQDTQYF. CDR3 in DNA: TGTGCCAGCAGTACTACGATAAGTCAAGATACGCAGTATTTT.

This clone was detected a few times. The chain uses TRBV7-8 and TRBJ2-5, with unresolved D. V lost 5 bases to trimming and J lost 1 base, with 14 bases between them. The germline CDR1 and CDR2 sequences are SGHVS and FQNEAQ. The CDR3 is made up of 15 amino acids. CDR3 sequence reads: CASSTLLTRQETQYF. CDR3 nucleotides: TGTGCCAGCAGCACACTCTTGACACGCCAAGAGACCCAGTACTTC.

This rearrangement joins TRBV5-6 to TRBJ1-2, with no clear D. The CDR3 covers 12 residues. V was clipped by 0 bases and J by 8 bases, with 8 bases between them. Germline assignment: CDR1 SGHDT and CDR2 YYEEEE. The CDR3 protein is CASSLVLRGYTF. CDR3 in DNA: TGTGCCAGCAGCTTGGTACTAAGAGGCTACACCTTC.

The chain couples TRBV19 to TRBJ1-5; no clear D. The V and J ends lost 2 bases and 1 base respectively, with 12 bases between them. The germline V gene encodes CDR1 LNHDA and CDR2 SQIVND (reference sequence). There are 16 residues in the CDR3. DNA for the CDR3: TGTGCCAGTAGTATATGGGCTCGCATGAGCAATCAGCCCCAGCATTTT. Translation: CASSIWARMSNQPQHF.

This rearrangement joins TRBV27 to TRBJ2-7; 7 bases match TRBD2. This CDR3 spans 14 amino acids. The V gene's germline CDR1 is MNHEY and CDR2 SMNVEV (reference sequence). Trimming cost V 3 bases and J 4 bases; bases outside gene matches: 6. The CDR3 sequence: CASSLRPGGYEQYF. CDR3 nucleotides: TGTGCCAGCAGTTTGCGCCCCGGGGGGTACGAGCAGTACTTC.

This clone came up a few times. The chain has TRBV30 and TRBJ2-3; the match to TRBD1 covers 7 bases. V was clipped by 5 bases and J by 3 bases; unmatched bases: 17. CDR1 is GTSNPN, CDR2 SVGIG, per germline (reference sequence). The CDR3 contains 17 residues. The CDR3 bases are TGTGCCTGGGACAGGGAAGGGGTAGGGATTTCTACAGATACGCAGTATTTT. Protein product: CAWDREGVGISTDTQYF.

This chain joins TRBV5-6 and TRBJ1-6; D is possibly TRBD1 (5 bases). Germline V gene sequence: CDR1 SGHDT, CDR2 YYEEEE. V shed 0 bases and J shed 9 bases, with 10 bases lying between them. CDR3 length: 14 residues. CDR3 in DNA: TGTGCCAGCAGCTTGGGACAGCAAGGTTCACCCCTCCACTTT. Protein product: CASSLGQQGSPLHF.

The J gene is TRBJ2-2, the V gene TRBV29-1; TRBD1 aligns across 8 bases. Looked up from germline, CDR1 is SQVTM and CDR2 is ANQGSEA. With 7 bases clipped from V and 5 bases from J, the junction kept 6 bases outside the gene matches. The CDR3 spans 13 residues. The CDR3 is CSADRGYTGELFF. The CDR3 region has the DNA TGCAGCGCCGACAGGGGCTATACCGGGGAGCTGTTTTTT.

The chain uses TRBV25-1 and TRBJ2-5, with 8 bases matching TRBD2. CDR1 is MGHDK and CDR2 is SYGVNS in the germline V gene. V lost 0 bases, J lost 5 bases, and 2 bases stayed unmatched. The CDR3 totals 14 residues. CDR3 sequence reads: CASSEYSGGETQYF. CDR3 DNA sequence: TGTGCCAGCAGTGAATACTCGGGAGGGGAGACCCAGTACTTC.

There are a few counts of this clone. This chain links TRBV18 with TRBJ1-1, with TRBD1 as a possible D gene (5 bases). Trimming shortened V by 0 bases and J by 6 bases, and 17 bases separated the two germline ends. The CDR3 is made up of 16 amino acids. Germline-derived CDR1 and CDR2 are KGHSH and LQKENI. CDR3 DNA: TGTGCCAGCTCACCACCTGAACGGGCGGCGGGGCCTGAAGCTTTCTTT. As protein: CASSPPERAAGPEAFF. The entire variable domain, with the rest obtained from reference TRBV18 and TRBJ1-1, is as follows: NAGVMQNPRHLVRRRGQEARLRCSPMKGHSHVYWYRQLPEEGLKFMVYLQKENIIDESGMPKERFSAEFPKEGPSILRIQQVVRGDSAAYFCASSPPERAAGPEAFFGQGTRLTVV.

The chain is built from TRBV2 and TRBJ1-1; tentatively, D is TRBD1 (6 bases). The V gene lost 4 bases and the J gene lost 5 bases, with 11 bases spanning the gap. Germline lookup yields CDR1 SNHLY and CDR2 FYNNEI. This CDR3 comprises 13 residues. The CDR3: CASSVQGWTEAFF. CDR3 DNA sequence: TGTGCCAGCAGTGTACAGGGTTGGACTGAAGCTTTCTTT.

The chain uses TRBV5-1 and TRBJ2-1, with a possible D match to TRBD2 (5 bases). This CDR3 is 15 amino acids long. Trimming took off 1 base at V and 6 bases at J, with 14 bases between the two ends. Looked up from germline, CDR1 is SGHRS and CDR2 is YFSETQ. The CDR3 coding sequence is TGCGCCAGCAGCTTGAACACACAAGGAGGCAATGAGCAGTTCTTC. The encoded protein is CASSLNTQGGNEQFF. The whole variable domain, remainder taken from reference TRBV5-1 and TRBJ2-1, is KAGVTQTPRYLIKTRGQQVTLSCSPISGHRSVSWYQQTPGQGLQFLFEYFSETQRNKGNFPGRFSGRQFSNSRSEMNVSTLELGDSALYLCASSLNTQGGNEQFFGPGTRLTVL.

The chain has TRBV7-2 and TRBJ2-7; a weak D match, TRBD2 (7 bases). Trimming stripped 0 bases from V and 4 bases from J, with 16 bases between. Germline V CDR1 and CDR2: SGHTA, FQGNSA. The CDR3 covers 16 residues. The CDR3, as DNA: TGTGCCAGCAGCTTAGCGTCGGGGGGCTCCGCGTACGAGCAGTACTTC. It translates to CASSLASGGSAYEQYF.

To note about this clone: Distinct nucleotide sequences in the sample also encode this CDR3. The rearrangement joins TRBV7-9 to TRBJ2-5; TRBD1 is a possible D gene (6 bases). Between the trimmed V and J ends, which lost 5 bases and 5 bases, there was a span of 18 bases. Germline V gene sequence: CDR1 SEHNR, CDR2 FQNEAQ (reference sequence). The CDR3 covers 15 residues. The CDR3 sequence is CASSAGQTPKETQYF. In nucleotides, the CDR3 is TGTGCCAGCAGCGCAGGACAGACCCCTAAGGAGACCCAGTACTTC.

This chain connects TRBV4-2 to TRBJ1-1; D possibly corresponds to TRBD1 (6 bases). The length of the CDR3 is 17 residues. Germline V lookup: CDR1 LGHNA, CDR2 YNFKEQ. V was shortened by 6 bases and J by 4 bases, with 24 bases between the two germline ends. This chain's CDR3 is CASSRELYRVGATEAFF. As DNA, the CDR3 is TGTGCCAGCAGTCGCGAACTATACAGGGTGGGGGCCACTGAAGCTTTCTTT.

V and J are TRBV7-2 and TRBJ2-7, with 9 positions matching TRBD2. The CDR3 is 15 residues long. After removal of 4 bases from V and 6 bases from J, the junction contained 10 bases not matched to a gene. Looked up from germline, CDR1 is SGHTA and CDR2 is FQGNSA. The CDR3 DNA sequence: TGTGCCAGCAGCTCCCTGACCTGGCGGGGGGGCGAGCAGTACTTC. Translating gives CASSSLTWRGGEQYF.